This T cell receptor (beta chain) was found in a study of regulatory T cells in long-lasting Graves disease. Investigators prepared the TCR beta libraries by applying iRepertoire HTBI primers and Arm-PCR of CDR3 regions. TCRdb used MiXCR to reprocess the multiplex PCR reads, holding one entry per CDR3 protein. The table records approximately 470,000 distinct CDR3 sequences, 15% to 20% of them present only once. The V segment lost 4 bases and the J segment 8 bases; nucleotides outside the gene matches: 14. This CDR3 is 16 amino acids long. Germline CDR1 is SGHKS and CDR2 is YYEKEE (reference sequence). The sample holds many counts of this clonotype. Its antigen is not known. The sample's time point: newly diagnosed GD, antithyroid drugs for less than 3 months. Scientists built the TCR library using RNA that was extracted from PBMCs. General study findings and limits: There were preferences for TRBV28, TRBJ1-2 and TRBJ2-5 in persistent disease. Only a small sample size was used, which may have cut accuracy.

The same sample was also studied in work on T cells in Graves' hyperthyroidism and ophthalmopathy. This second study says: Blood also held most thyroid clonotypes expanded beyond 0.001.

The gene calls are TRBV5-5 and TRBJ2-1, with 8 bases identical to TRBD2. The source material was peripheral blood mononuclear cells (PBMCs), sampled at new diagnosis, from a patient treated with antithyroid drugs. This sequence originates from a man aged 40-55 years with Graves disease. DNA for the CDR3: TGTGCCAGCAGCCCGGGACTAGGGTACAACTCGGATGAGCAGTTCTTC. As protein: CASSPGLGYNSDEQFF.